The 13 T cell receptor beta chains listed next were all sequenced from one sample in a study of cytotoxic CD8 clonotypes in ibrutinib-treated CLL. The table came from immunoSEQ multiplex PCR; TCRdb's copy has only in-frame clones and leaves some out. The table shows tens of thousands of clones, with over 60% occurring only once. Sequences were derived from PBMCs, sampled after 12 months of ibrutinib treatment. These receptors were taken from a human donor with chronic lymphocytic leukemia.

This clone was detected once. The chain employs TRBV6-1 and TRBJ1-2; 8 nucleotides line up with TRBD1. The length of the CDR3 is 17 residues. Trimming at V came to 0 bases and at J to 7 bases, leaving 13 bases not matched to a gene. Germline V gene data show CDR1 as MNHNS and CDR2 as SASEGT. The CDR3 region has the DNA TGTGCCAGCAGTGAAGCGCTTCTGCCAGGGGGCGTGCGTGGCTACACCTTC. Its protein is CASSEALLPGGVRGYTF.

The rearrangement joins TRBV2 to TRBJ1-1; D not resolved. The CDR3 is 14 residues long. Germline CDR1 reads SNHLY; CDR2 reads FYNNEI. The V gene lost 6 bases and the J gene lost 3 bases, with 14 bases spanning the gap. The CDR3 DNA follows: TGTGCCAGCAGCTTTCGGAGAGCCGACACTGAAGCTTTCTTT. This gives the protein CASSFRRADTEAFF.

The chain has TRBV30 and TRBJ2-3, with D unclear. The CDR3 runs to 14 residues. The V end lost 2 bases, the J end lost 4 bases, and 13 bases lay between the germline ends. The germline CDR1 and CDR2 sequences are GTSNPN and SVGIG (reference sequence). CDR3 protein: CAWSPRRLADTQYF. DNA of the CDR3: TGTGCCTGGAGTCCCCGGCGTCTGGCAGATACGCAGTATTTT.

V and J are TRBV28 and TRBJ1-5; the D gene is possibly TRBD1 (5 bases). This CDR3 spans 15 amino acids. V lost 3 bases and J lost 3, with 12 bases in between. Germline V lookup: CDR1 MDHEN, CDR2 SYDVKM. Here the CDR3 reads CASSFGGQPNQPQHF. The CDR3, as DNA: TGTGCCAGCAGTTTCGGGGGTCAGCCCAATCAGCCCCAGCATTTT.

In this sample, this clone turned up once. The chain recombines TRBV5-1 with TRBJ2-3; D gene uncertain. There are 14 residues in the CDR3. The V and J ends lost 0 bases and 5 bases respectively, with 10 bases between them. CDR1 SGHRS and CDR2 YFSETQ come from the germline V gene. CDR3 region: CASSLGQVGDTQYF. Here the CDR3 DNA reads TGCGCCAGCAGCTTGGGGCAGGTTGGAGATACGCAGTATTTT.

This clone came up once. The J gene is TRBJ2-7, the V gene TRBV15; D uncertain. V was trimmed by 1 base and J by 3 bases, leaving 10 bases between them. From germline, CDR1 is LNHNV and CDR2 YYDKDF (reference sequence). The CDR3 is made up of 14 amino acids. CDR3 sequence reads: CATSRGSIGYEQYF. The CDR3 DNA is TGTGCCACCAGCAGAGGATCTATTGGCTACGAGCAGTACTTC.

In this sample, this clone turned up once. The chain couples TRBV7-9 to TRBJ2-7; D gene uncertain. The CDR3 is 11 amino acids. The germline V gene has CDR1 SEHNR and CDR2 FQNEAQ (reference sequence). V was trimmed by 5 bases and J by 2 bases, leaving 4 bases between them. The CDR3 protein is CASSPAYEQYF. The CDR3 DNA follows: TGTGCCAGCAGCCCCGCCTACGAGCAGTACTTC.

V gene TRBV5-1 combines with J gene TRBJ1-4; the D is unclear. Germline V CDR1 and CDR2: SGHRS, YFSETQ. CDR3 length: 13 residues. The V end was cut by 0 bases, the J end by 8 bases, with 8 bases between. CDR3 loop: CASSLGGPEKLFF. The DNA of the CDR3 is TGCGCCAGCAGCTTGGGTGGGCCCGAAAAACTGTTTTTT.

V gene TRBV5-6 combines with J gene TRBJ1-2, with unresolved D. Trimming shortened V by 0 bases and J by 4 bases, and 10 bases separated the two germline ends. The CDR3 totals 14 residues. Looked up from germline, CDR1 is SGHDT and CDR2 is YYEEEE. The CDR3 region is CASSLAGFTYGYTF. As DNA, the CDR3 is TGTGCCAGCAGCTTGGCCGGGTTCACCTATGGCTACACCTTC. The full variable domain, rest sourced from reference TRBV5-6 and TRBJ1-2, is DAGVTQSPTHLIKTRGQQVTLRCSPKSGHDTVSWYQQALGQGPQFIFQYYEEEERQRGNFPDRFSGHQFPNYSSELNVNALLLGDSALYLCASSLAGFTYGYTFGSGTRLTVV.

This sequence joins TRBV11-2 and TRBJ2-3; D could derive from TRBD1 or TRBD2 (5 bases each). This CDR3 region has 16 residues. Germline V gene data show CDR1 as SGHAT and CDR2 as FQNNGV. The V end was cut by 2 bases, the J end by 1 base, with 13 bases between. The CDR3 DNA follows: TGTGCCAGCAGCTTAAACGGGGCGAAGGGCACAGATACGCAGTATTTT. It translates to CASSLNGAKGTDTQYF.

There are many counts of this clone. V usage is TRBV27 and J usage is TRBJ1-5, with TRBD1 identical over 7 bases. The V segment lost 6 bases and the J segment 7 bases; nucleotides outside the gene matches: 6. The CDR3 is made up of 13 amino acids. Germline V lookup: CDR1 MNHEY, CDR2 SMNVEV (reference sequence). CDR3 coding DNA: TGTGCCAGCAGGGGGGACAGAACCCAGCCCCAGCATTTT. This codes for CASRGDRTQPQHF.

CDR3 sequence: CASSATDTDTQYF. For the CDR3, the DNA is TGCGCCAGCAGTGCGACAGACACAGATACGCAGTATTTT. This rearrangement joins TRBV10-1 to TRBJ2-3, with D tentatively TRBD1 (5 bases). CDR3 length: 13 amino acids. V lost 4 bases and J lost 2, with 7 bases in between. Per germline, CDR1 WNHNN and CDR2 SYGVQD (reference sequence).

This clone was observed a few times. This chain joins TRBV19 and TRBJ2-7, with a tentative D call TRBD2 (5 bases). Germline CDR1 LNHDA, CDR2 SQIVND (reference sequence). The CDR3 is 13 amino acids. The germline V and J ends were trimmed by 5 bases and 6 bases, with 14 bases remaining between them. CDR3: CASSPIGVGEQYF. The CDR3, as DNA: TGTGCCAGTAGTCCGATCGGGGTTGGCGAGCAGTACTTC.